The T cell receptor beta chain under discussion was sequenced for a study of blood T cell repertoires in COVID-19. At the level of the study: The study drew acute and convalescent COVID-19 samples from the United States, Italy and Spain. PBMCs, B-cell-depleted T cells, or T cells were the source of the cDNA or gDNA that made up the material.

Study processing details: Amplification from reference gene primers served as the basis for estimated nucleated cell counts. The protocol was immunoSEQ multiplex PCR, while the TCRdb copy is restricted to in-frame clones and leaves out a portion. The D gene and trimming were derived from the DNA, and the V and J assignments and clone size from that table. This table holds under 110,000 clones, 70% to 80% found once. The CDR3 sequence is 16 residues long. Per the germline V gene, CDR1 is MNHEY and CDR2 is SVGAGI. V gave up 2 bases and J gave up 6 bases; unmatched junction bases: 6. Material for sequencing was peripheral blood. The TCR was taken from a human donor with acute or convalescent COVID-19. The donor label of this sample is uncertain. This chain uses TRBV6-5 with TRBJ2-1; 11 bases agree with TRBD1. The CDR3 protein is CASSYRTGGVANEQFF. DNA of the CDR3: TGTGCCAGCAGTTACAGGACAGGGGGCGTAGCCAATGAGCAGTTCTTC.